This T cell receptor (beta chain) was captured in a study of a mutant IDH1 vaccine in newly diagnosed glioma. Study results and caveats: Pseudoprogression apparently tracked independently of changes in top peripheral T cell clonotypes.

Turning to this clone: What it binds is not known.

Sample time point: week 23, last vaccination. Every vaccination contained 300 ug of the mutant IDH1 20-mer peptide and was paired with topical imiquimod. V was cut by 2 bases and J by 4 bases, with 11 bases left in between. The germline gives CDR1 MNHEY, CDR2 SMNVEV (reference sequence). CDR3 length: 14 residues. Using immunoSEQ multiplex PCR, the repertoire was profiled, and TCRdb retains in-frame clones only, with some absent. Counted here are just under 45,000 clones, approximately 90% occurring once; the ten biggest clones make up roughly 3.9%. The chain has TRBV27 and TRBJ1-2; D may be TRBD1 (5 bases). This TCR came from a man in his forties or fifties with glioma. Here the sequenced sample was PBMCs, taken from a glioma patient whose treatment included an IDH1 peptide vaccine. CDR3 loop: CASSLRGKGYGYTF. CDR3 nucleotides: TGTGCCAGCAGTTTACGGGGGAAAGGCTATGGCTACACCTTC.